The clone carrying this T cell receptor (beta chain) was counted only a few times. No antigen is known for it. For repertoire sequencing, the TCR beta CDR3 regions were amplified from RNA transcripts. The authors performed first-round RT-PCR with HTBI primers and then a second-round multiplex PCR. TCRdb ran MiXCR on the multiplex PCR reads and lists one entry per CDR3 protein. The table includes over 650,000 distinct CDR3 sequences, roughly 41% detected once. These data are taken from a study of Graves' ophthalmopathy and Graves' hyperthyroidism. General study points: The majority of expanded thyroid clonotypes above 0.001 frequency also occurred in blood.

Sequencing was performed on peripheral blood. This sequence was found in an adult man with Graves' ophthalmopathy.

The CDR3 bases are TGTGCCAGCAGCCCATGGGACAGGGGGTTGGCTGAAGCTTTCTTT. Amino acid sequence: CASSPWDRGLAEAFF. V usage is TRBV7-8 and J usage is TRBJ1-1; 11 nucleotides agree with TRBD1. Germline values: CDR1 SGHVS, CDR2 FQNEAQ. Trimming took 5 bases from V and 6 from J; bases not matched to a gene: 8. The CDR3 is 15 amino acids.